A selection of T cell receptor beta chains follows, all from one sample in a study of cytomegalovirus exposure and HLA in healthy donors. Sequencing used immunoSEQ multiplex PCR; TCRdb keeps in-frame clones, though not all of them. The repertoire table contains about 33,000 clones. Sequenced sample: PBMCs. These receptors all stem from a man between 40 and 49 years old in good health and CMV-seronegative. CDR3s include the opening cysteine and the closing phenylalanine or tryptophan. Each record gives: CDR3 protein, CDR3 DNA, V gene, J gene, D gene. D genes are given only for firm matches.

CDR3aa: CASGLGYGYTF; CDR3nt: TGTGCCTCAGGGCTGGGCTATGGCTACACCTTC; v_gene: TRBV25-1; j_gene: TRBJ1-2; d_gene: -
CDR3aa: CASKLLAGRSTGELFF; CDR3nt: TGTGCCAGCAAACTACTAGCGGGTCGGAGCACCGGGGAGCTGTTTTTT; v_gene: TRBV28; j_gene: TRBJ2-2; d_gene: TRBD2
CDR3aa: CAWGGLAGVENEQFF; CDR3nt: TGTGCCTGGGGGGGGCTAGCGGGAGTGGAGAATGAGCAGTTCTTC; v_gene: TRBV30; j_gene: TRBJ2-1; d_gene: TRBD2
CDR3aa: CASSSPRAYEQYF; CDR3nt: TGTGCCAGCAGTTCCCCCAGGGCCTACGAGCAGTACTTC; v_gene: TRBV6-5; j_gene: TRBJ2-7; d_gene: -
CDR3aa: CASNSLWGGGTNTEAFF; CDR3nt: TGTGCCAGCAATTCTCTATGGGGCGGCGGGACTAACACTGAAGCTTTCTTT; v_gene: TRBV19; j_gene: TRBJ1-1; d_gene: -
CDR3aa: CASSPWQGGETQYF; CDR3nt: TGTGCCAGCTCACCGTGGCAGGGGGGAGAGACCCAGTACTTC; v_gene: TRBV18; j_gene: TRBJ2-5; d_gene: -
CDR3aa: CASRDSYIRQPQHF; CDR3nt: TGTGCCAGCAGGGACTCCTATATACGTCAGCCCCAGCATTTT; v_gene: TRBV6-1; j_gene: TRBJ1-5; d_gene: -
CDR3aa: CASSQDQYRGSYGYTF; CDR3nt: TGTGCCAGCAGCCAAGATCAATATCGAGGGTCCTATGGCTACACCTTC; v_gene: TRBV14; j_gene: TRBJ1-2; d_gene: -
CDR3aa: CASSIDPRSGYGYTF; CDR3nt: TGTGCCAGTAGTATTGATCCCCGCAGCGGCTATGGCTACACCTTC; v_gene: TRBV19; j_gene: TRBJ1-2; d_gene: -
CDR3aa: CASPRGDMNTEAFF; CDR3nt: TGTGCCAGCCCCCGTGGGGACATGAACACTGAAGCTTTCTTT; v_gene: TRBV28; j_gene: TRBJ1-1; d_gene: -
CDR3aa: CASSYSLWEINTIYF; CDR3nt: TGTGCCAGCAGTTACTCGTTGTGGGAGATCAACACCATATATTTT; v_gene: TRBV6-5; j_gene: TRBJ1-3; d_gene: -
CDR3aa: CASSLAGHLLSGANVLTF; CDR3nt: TGTGCCAGCAGCTTAGCAGGACACCTCCTCTCTGGGGCCAACGTCCTGACTTTC; v_gene: TRBV7-6; j_gene: TRBJ2-6; d_gene: -
CDR3aa: CAWSDSGYEQYF; CDR3nt: TGTGCCTGGAGTGATTCCGGCTACGAGCAGTACTTC; v_gene: TRBV30; j_gene: TRBJ2-7; d_gene: -
CDR3aa: CASSDVWREADTQYF; CDR3nt: TGTGCCAGCAGTGACGTCTGGCGGGAGGCAGATACGCAGTATTTT; v_gene: TRBV11-3; j_gene: TRBJ2-3; d_gene: TRBD2
CDR3aa: CASSLSRGDGYTF; CDR3nt: TGTGCCAGCAGCTTGAGCAGGGGGGATGGCTACACCTTC; v_gene: TRBV5-4; j_gene: TRBJ1-2; d_gene: TRBD1
CDR3aa: CASSQDPGTGAYEQYF; CDR3nt: TGCGCCAGCAGCCAAGATCCCGGGACTGGGGCCTACGAGCAGTACTTC; v_gene: TRBV4-3; j_gene: TRBJ2-7; d_gene: -
CDR3aa: CASSLRLLVAGGSYNEQFF; CDR3nt: TGTGCCAGCAGTTTAAGGCTTTTGGTGGCGGGTGGAAGTTACAATGAGCAGTTCTTC; v_gene: TRBV27; j_gene: TRBJ2-1; d_gene: -
CDR3aa: CASSQHLAGVRTGELFF; CDR3nt: TGCGCCAGCAGCCAGCACCTAGCGGGAGTTCGGACCGGGGAGCTGTTTTTT; v_gene: TRBV4-3; j_gene: TRBJ2-2; d_gene: TRBD2
CDR3aa: CAWRTGQSLNEKLFF; CDR3nt: TGTGCCTGGCGCACGGGACAGAGCTTGAATGAAAAACTGTTTTTT; v_gene: TRBV30; j_gene: TRBJ1-4; d_gene: TRBD1
CDR3aa: CASSLDMANQPQHF; CDR3nt: TGTGCCAGCAGCTTAGACATGGCAAATCAGCCCCAGCATTTT; v_gene: TRBV7-2; j_gene: TRBJ1-5; d_gene: -
CDR3aa: CASGGNSGALNEQFF; CDR3nt: TGTGCCAGCGGGGGGAATAGCGGGGCCCTCAATGAGCAGTTCTTC; v_gene: TRBV7-2; j_gene: TRBJ2-1; d_gene: TRBD2
CDR3aa: CVSSYSSGTGVGYTF; CDR3nt: TGTGTCAGCAGTTACTCTTCCGGGACAGGGGTAGGCTACACCTTC; v_gene: TRBV6-5; j_gene: TRBJ1-2; d_gene: TRBD1
CDR3aa: CASSSLAGGDGELFF; CDR3nt: TGCGCCAGCAGTTCCCTAGCGGGAGGGGACGGGGAGCTGTTTTTT; v_gene: TRBV5-1; j_gene: TRBJ2-2; d_gene: TRBD2
CDR3aa: CASSSPCGGATNEKLFF; CDR3nt: TGTGCCAGCAGCTCCCCGTGCGGGGGCGCAACTAATGAAAAACTGTTTTTT; v_gene: TRBV7-3; j_gene: TRBJ1-4; d_gene: -
CDR3aa: CASSVAPNAETQYF; CDR3nt: TGTGCCAGCAGCGTAGCCCCAAATGCGGAGACCCAGTACTTC; v_gene: TRBV9; j_gene: TRBJ2-5; d_gene: -
CDR3aa: CASSLASGETGYTF; CDR3nt: TGTGCCAGCAGCTTAGCGTCAGGGGAGACTGGCTACACCTTC; v_gene: TRBV7-9; j_gene: TRBJ1-2; d_gene: -
CDR3aa: CASSFGQGAVFF; CDR3nt: -; v_gene: TRBV7-9; j_gene: TRBJ1-1; d_gene: -
CDR3aa: CASSELGDYGYTF; CDR3nt: TGTGCCAGCAGTGAACTTGGAGACTATGGCTACACCTTC; v_gene: TRBV6-1; j_gene: TRBJ1-2; d_gene: -
CDR3aa: CASSIGREGHEQFF; CDR3nt: TGTGCCAGTAGTATCGGGCGGGAGGGCCATGAGCAGTTCTTC; v_gene: TRBV19; j_gene: TRBJ2-1; d_gene: TRBD2